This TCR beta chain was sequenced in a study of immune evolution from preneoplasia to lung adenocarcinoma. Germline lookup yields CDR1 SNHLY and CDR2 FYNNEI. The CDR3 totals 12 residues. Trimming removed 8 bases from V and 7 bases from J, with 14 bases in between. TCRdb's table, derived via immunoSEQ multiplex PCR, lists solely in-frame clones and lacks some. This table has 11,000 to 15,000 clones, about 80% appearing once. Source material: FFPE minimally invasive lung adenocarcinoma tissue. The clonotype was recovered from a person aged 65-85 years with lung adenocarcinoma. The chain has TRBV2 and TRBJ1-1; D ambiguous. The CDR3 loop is CASRRLLIEAFF. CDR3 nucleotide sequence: TGTGCCAGCCGGAGGCTTTTGATTGAAGCTTTCTTT.